Shown below are 3 T cell receptor beta chains from a single sample sequenced in a study of shared clonotypes between healthy human individuals. Assay: immunoSEQ multiplex PCR; the TCRdb copy retains only in-frame clones and omits some. Of over a million clones listed, approximately 96% are singletons. The specimen was naive CD4+ T cells sorted from blood. Subset reported: CD45RA+ positively selected. Every receptor here comes from a man aged 25-45 years in good health.

This sequence joins TRBV28 and TRBJ1-3; D uncertain. The CDR3 has 14 amino acids. The V end was cut by 5 bases, the J end by 0 bases, with 8 bases between. Germline V gives CDR1 MDHEN, CDR2 SYDVKM. In DNA form, the CDR3 reads TGTGCCAGCAGTGAAACTTTCTCTGGAAACACCATATATTTT. Translation gives CASSETFSGNTIYF.

The V call is TRBV28, the J call TRBJ2-7; D call uncertain. The CDR3 spans 15 residues. The germline V gene encodes CDR1 MDHEN and CDR2 SYDVKM. Trimming removed 6 bases from V and 4 bases from J, with 19 bases in between. CDR3 sequence reads: CASSPHGRARYEQYF. The DNA of the CDR3 is TGTGCCAGCAGCCCGCATGGAAGGGCACGATACGAGCAGTACTTC.

The V and J genes are TRBV30 and TRBJ1-2, with D uncertain. Germline loops: CDR1 GTSNPN, CDR2 SVGIG (reference sequence). V was shortened by 2 bases and J by 5 bases, with 9 bases between the two germline ends. The CDR3 consists of 12 residues. DNA of the CDR3: TGTGCCTGGAGTCCCGCCGATTATGGCTACACCTTC. The encoded protein is CAWSPADYGYTF.